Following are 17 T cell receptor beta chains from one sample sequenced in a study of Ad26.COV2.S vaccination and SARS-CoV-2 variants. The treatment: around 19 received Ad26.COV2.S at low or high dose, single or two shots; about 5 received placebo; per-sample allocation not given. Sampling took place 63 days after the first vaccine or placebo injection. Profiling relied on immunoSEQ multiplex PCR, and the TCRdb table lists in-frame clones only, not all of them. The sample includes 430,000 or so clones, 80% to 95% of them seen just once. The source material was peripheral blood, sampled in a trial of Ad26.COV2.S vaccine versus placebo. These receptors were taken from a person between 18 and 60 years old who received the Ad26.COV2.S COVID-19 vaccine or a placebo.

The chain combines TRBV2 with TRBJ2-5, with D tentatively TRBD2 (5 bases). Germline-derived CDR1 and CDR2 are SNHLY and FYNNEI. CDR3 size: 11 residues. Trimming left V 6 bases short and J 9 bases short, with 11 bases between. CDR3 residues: CASRGLEAQYF. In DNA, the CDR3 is TGTGCCAGCAGGGGGTTGGAGGCCCAGTACTTC.

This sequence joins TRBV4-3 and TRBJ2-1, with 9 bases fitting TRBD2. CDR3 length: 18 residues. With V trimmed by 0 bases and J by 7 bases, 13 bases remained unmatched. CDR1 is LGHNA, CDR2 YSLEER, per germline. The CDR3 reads CASSQDVWRGRAGNEQFF. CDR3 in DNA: TGCGCCAGCAGCCAAGATGTGTGGCGCGGGAGGGCCGGTAATGAGCAGTTCTTC.

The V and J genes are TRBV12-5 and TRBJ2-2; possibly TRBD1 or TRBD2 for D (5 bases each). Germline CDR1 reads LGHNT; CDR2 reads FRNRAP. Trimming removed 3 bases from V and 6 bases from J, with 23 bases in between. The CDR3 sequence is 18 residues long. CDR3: CASGFPHLMRRGAGELFF. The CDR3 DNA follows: TGTGCTAGTGGTTTCCCCCACCTTATGAGGAGAGGGGCCGGGGAGCTGTTTTTT.

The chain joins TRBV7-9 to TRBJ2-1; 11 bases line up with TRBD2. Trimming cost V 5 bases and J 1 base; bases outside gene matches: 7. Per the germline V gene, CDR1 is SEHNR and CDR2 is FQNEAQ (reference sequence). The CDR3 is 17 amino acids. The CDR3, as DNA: TGTGCCAGCAGCCCCGCACTAGCGGGAGCATCCTACAATGAGCAGTTCTTC. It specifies CASSPALAGASYNEQFF.

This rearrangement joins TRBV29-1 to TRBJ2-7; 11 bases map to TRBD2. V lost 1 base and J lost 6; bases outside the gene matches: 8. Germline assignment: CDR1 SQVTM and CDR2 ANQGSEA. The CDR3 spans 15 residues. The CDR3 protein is CSVEGGLAGGTEQYF. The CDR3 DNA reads TGCAGCGTTGAAGGAGGCCTAGCGGGAGGAACCGAGCAGTACTTC.

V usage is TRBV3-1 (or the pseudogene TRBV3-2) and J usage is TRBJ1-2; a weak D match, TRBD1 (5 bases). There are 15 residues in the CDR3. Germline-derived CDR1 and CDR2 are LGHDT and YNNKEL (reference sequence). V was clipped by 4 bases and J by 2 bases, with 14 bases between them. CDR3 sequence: CASSPPNRPNYGYTF. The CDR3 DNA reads TGTGCCAGCAGCCCGCCAAACAGGCCCAACTATGGCTACACCTTC.

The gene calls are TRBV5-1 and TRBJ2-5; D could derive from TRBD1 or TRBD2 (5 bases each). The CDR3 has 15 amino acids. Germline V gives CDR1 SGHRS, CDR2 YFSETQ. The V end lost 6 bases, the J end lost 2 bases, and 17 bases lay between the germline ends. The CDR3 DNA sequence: TGCGCCAGCACCTGGGATTGGGACCAACAAGAGACCCAGTACTTC. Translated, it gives CASTWDWDQQETQYF.

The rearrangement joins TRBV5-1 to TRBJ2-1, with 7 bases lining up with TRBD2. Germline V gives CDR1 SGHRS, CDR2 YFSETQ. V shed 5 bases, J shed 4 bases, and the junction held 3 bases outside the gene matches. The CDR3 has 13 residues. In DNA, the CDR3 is TGCGCCAGCAGTGCGGGAGTGTACAATGAGCAGTTCTTC. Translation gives CASSAGVYNEQFF.

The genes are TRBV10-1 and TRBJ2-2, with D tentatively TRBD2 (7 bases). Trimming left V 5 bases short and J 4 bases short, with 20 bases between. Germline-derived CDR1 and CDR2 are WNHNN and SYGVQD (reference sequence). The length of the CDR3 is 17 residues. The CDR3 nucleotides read TGCGCCAGCAGTAGAGCTGCGGGGGCCGGCGGCACCGGGGAGCTGTTTTTT. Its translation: CASSRAAGAGGTGELFF.

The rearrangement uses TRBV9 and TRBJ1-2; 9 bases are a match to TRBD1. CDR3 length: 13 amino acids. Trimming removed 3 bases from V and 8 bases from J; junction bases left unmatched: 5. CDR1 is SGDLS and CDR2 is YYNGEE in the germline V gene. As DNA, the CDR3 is TGTGCCAGCAGCGCCAACAGGGGGCAGGGCTACACCTTC. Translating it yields CASSANRGQGYTF.

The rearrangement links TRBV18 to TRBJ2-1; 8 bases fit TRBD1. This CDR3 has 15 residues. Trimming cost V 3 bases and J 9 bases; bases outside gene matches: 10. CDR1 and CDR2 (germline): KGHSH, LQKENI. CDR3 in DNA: TGTGCCAGCTCACCGGGGACAGGAGGGAGTTTTGAGCAGTTCTTC. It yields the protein CASSPGTGGSFEQFF. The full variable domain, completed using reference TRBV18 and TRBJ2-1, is NAGVMQNPRHLVRRRGQEARLRCSPMKGHSHVYWYRQLPEEGLKFMVYLQKENIIDESGMPKERFSAEFPKEGPSILRIQQVVRGDSAAYFCASSPGTGGSFEQFFGPGTRLTVL.

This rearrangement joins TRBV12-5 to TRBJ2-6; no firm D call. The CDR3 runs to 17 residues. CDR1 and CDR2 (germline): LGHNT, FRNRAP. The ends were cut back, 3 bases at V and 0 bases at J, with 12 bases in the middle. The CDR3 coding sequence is TGTGCTAGTGGTTTTGACGGAGAACTCTCTGGGGCCAACGTCCTGACTTTC. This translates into CASGFDGELSGANVLTF.

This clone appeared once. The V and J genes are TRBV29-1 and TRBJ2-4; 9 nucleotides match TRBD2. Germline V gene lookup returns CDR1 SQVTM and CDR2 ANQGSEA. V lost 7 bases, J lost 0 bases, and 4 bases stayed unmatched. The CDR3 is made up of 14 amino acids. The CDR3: CSAILAGAKNIQYF. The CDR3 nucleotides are TGCAGCGCAATACTAGCGGGAGCCAAAAACATTCAGTACTTC.

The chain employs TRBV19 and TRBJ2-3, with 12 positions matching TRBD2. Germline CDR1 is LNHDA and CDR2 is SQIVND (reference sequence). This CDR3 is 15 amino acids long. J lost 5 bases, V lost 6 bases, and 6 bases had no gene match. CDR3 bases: TGTGCCAGTAGGACTAGCGGGAGTCATATAGATACGCAGTATTTT. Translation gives CASRTSGSHIDTQYF.

CDR3 residues: CASSQEWVRDGELFF. The CDR3 bases are TGTGCCAGCAGCCAAGAATGGGTCCGCGACGGGGAGCTGTTTTTT. The rearrangement uses TRBV4-2 and TRBJ2-2, with unresolved D. CDR1 is LGHNA and CDR2 is YNFKEQ in the germline V gene. Trimming took 0 bases from V and 7 from J, leaving 12 bases between them. CDR3 size: 15 residues.

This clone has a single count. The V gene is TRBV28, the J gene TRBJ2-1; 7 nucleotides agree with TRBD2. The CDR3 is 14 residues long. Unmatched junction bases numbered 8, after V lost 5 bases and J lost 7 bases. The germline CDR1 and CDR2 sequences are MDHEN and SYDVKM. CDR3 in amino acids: CASSLGTKGNEQFF. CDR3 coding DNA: TGTGCCAGCAGTCTTGGGACTAAGGGGAATGAGCAGTTCTTC.

The CDR3 spells CASSLTGGRNEQFF. DNA for the CDR3: TGTGCCAGCAGCCTAACAGGGGGCAGGAATGAGCAGTTCTTC. The gene calls are TRBV7-2 and TRBJ2-1; the match to TRBD1 covers 9 bases. Trimming at V came to 5 bases and at J to 7 bases, leaving 6 bases not matched to a gene. CDR1 is SGHTA and CDR2 is FQGNSA in the germline V gene. CDR3 length equals 14 residues.